The 32 T cell receptor beta chains given below trace back to one sample, sequenced in a study of blood T cells in healthy people across ages. With a J-beta primer mix and a sample-barcoded 5' primer, a second PCR ran roughly 6 to 11 cycles. TCRdb used MiXCR to reprocess the 5' RACE reads, holding one entry per CDR3 protein. In the table there are 580,000 or so distinct CDR3 sequences, around half of which are singletons. The sequenced sample consisted of blood. Receptor source: an elderly man in good health.

This clonotype was seen many times. In DNA form, the CDR3 reads TGTGCCAGCAGCTTAGCCGGGACAGAAACCTACGAGCAGTACTTC. Translation gives CASSLAGTETYEQYF. This chain joins TRBV7-2 and TRBJ2-7, with 7 bases matching TRBD1. Germline V CDR1 and CDR2: SGHTA, FQGNSA. Trimming cost V 0 bases and J 2 bases; bases outside gene matches: 4. There are 15 residues in the CDR3.

V is TRBV10-3 and J is TRBJ1-2; the D is unclear. CDR1 and CDR2 (germline): ENHRY, SYGVKD. Trimming left V 3 bases short and J 5 bases short, with 16 bases between. The CDR3 is 15 amino acids. CDR3 nucleotide sequence: TGTGCCATCAGTGACGGTCAGACGGAGAGGTATGGCTACACCTTC. This sequence encodes CAISDGQTERYGYTF.

The V gene is TRBV20-1, the J gene TRBJ2-3; TRBD2 matches 10 bases. Germline loops: CDR1 DFQATT, CDR2 SNEGSKA (reference sequence). Unmatched junction bases numbered 5, after V lost 4 bases and J lost 4 bases. CDR3 length equals 14 residues. The CDR3 DNA sequence: TGCAGTGCTACGGGACTAGCGAGTGCAGATACGCAGTATTTT. This translates into CSATGLASADTQYF.

CDR3 nucleotides: TGTGCCAGCAGCTTGGGGGGAACCTCGGAGACCCAGTACTTC. Translation: CASSLGGTSETQYF. V and J are TRBV11-3 and TRBJ2-7; D might be TRBD2 (6 bases). The DNA end is a closer match to TRBJ2-5, so the J assignment may be wrong. The CDR3 spans 14 residues. Germline loops: CDR1 SGHNT, CDR2 YENEEA.

This clonotype was counted only a few times. The chain recombines TRBV7-2 with TRBJ2-7, with TRBD1 matching 8 bases. Germline trimming cut 4 bases from V and 7 bases from J; bases unmatched to any gene: 3. CDR3 size: 12 residues. Germline V gives CDR1 SGHTA, CDR2 FQGNSA. As DNA, the CDR3 is TGTGCCAGCAGCTCCAGGGGGCAAGAGCAGTACTTC. Its translation: CASSSRGQEQYF.

To note about this clonotype: Just one base apart from a much larger clone, this may be a read error. The V and J genes are TRBV28 and TRBJ2-3; TRBD1 is a possible D gene (5 bases). Germline assignment: CDR1 MDHEN and CDR2 SYDVKM. V gave up 6 bases and J gave up 6 bases, with 16 bases separating them. CDR3 size: 14 residues. The CDR3 here is CASRPRPGWDTQYF. For the CDR3, the DNA is TGTGCCAGCAGGCCGCGACCAGGGTGGGATACGCAGTATTTT.

The V call is TRBV6-1, the J call TRBJ2-7; possible D gene TRBD1, 5 bases. V lost 6 bases, J lost 0 bases, and 18 bases lay in between. The CDR3 sequence is 16 residues long. Germline assignment: CDR1 MNHNS and CDR2 SASEGT. The CDR3 loop reads CASREKGRVSSYEQYF. The CDR3 bases are TGTGCCAGCAGAGAAAAGGGGCGCGTAAGCTCCTACGAGCAGTACTTC.

This chain links TRBV24-1 with TRBJ2-1, with 12 bases fitting TRBD2. V was clipped by 4 bases and J by 6 bases; unmatched bases: 9. This CDR3 is built from 17 residues. Germline lookup yields CDR1 KGHDR and CDR2 SFDVKD. Here the CDR3 reads CATSESALAGGSNEQFF. The DNA for the CDR3 is TGTGCCACCAGTGAATCAGCACTAGCGGGAGGTTCCAATGAGCAGTTCTTC.

A few counts support this clonotype. The J gene is TRBJ1-1, the V gene TRBV6-6, with D maybe TRBD1 (5 bases). The CDR3 loop spans 14 amino acids. V was pared by 5 bases and J by 5 bases, with 15 bases between. CDR1 and CDR2 from the germline V gene are MNHNY and SVGAGI (reference sequence). The CDR3 spells CASSQGPGGTEAFF. The CDR3 DNA reads as TGTGCCAGCAGTCAGGGACCTGGGGGTACTGAAGCTTTCTTT.

This clonotype occurred a few times. The chain is built from TRBV5-1 and TRBJ2-1; 7 bases map to TRBD2. V lost 8 bases, J lost 8 bases, and 19 bases stayed unmatched. This CDR3 spans 16 amino acids. Germline assignment: CDR1 SGHRS and CDR2 YFSETQ. DNA for the CDR3: TGCGCCAGTAGCGTGAATCTAGCGGACTCTAGGGATGAGCAGTTCTTC. It codes for CASSVNLADSRDEQFF.

CDR3 in DNA: TGTGCCAGCAGCATACTAGCGGGTGCAGGAGGTACGCAGTATTTT. It translates to CASSILAGAGGTQYF. V gene TRBV12-3 or TRBV12-4 combines with J gene TRBJ2-3; TRBD2 aligns across 9 bases. This CDR3 has 15 amino acids. The junction had 12 bases not matched to a gene; V was cut back by 6 bases and J by 8 bases.

This chain uses TRBV6-6 with TRBJ1-5; D remains unclear. This CDR3 comprises 12 residues. Trimming stripped 4 bases from V and 6 bases from J, with 7 bases between. Looked up from germline, CDR1 is MNHNY and CDR2 is SVGAGI (reference sequence). The CDR3 sequence is CASSLVSQPQHF. The CDR3 DNA sequence: TGTGCCAGCAGTTTAGTCAGTCAGCCCCAGCATTTT.

A single count supports this clonotype. This rearrangement joins TRBV12-3 or TRBV12-4 to TRBJ2-4; 8 bases are a match to TRBD2. The CDR3 length is 14 residues. The trim removed 6 bases at V and 11 bases at J, leaving 12 bases unmatched. The CDR3 DNA is TGTGCCAGCAGCTGGCCCCGAGGGCGGGAGGTTCAGTACTTC. Amino acids: CASSWPRGREVQYF.

The genes are TRBV2 and TRBJ1-1; D remains ambiguous. The CDR3 has 15 amino acids. Germline assignment: CDR1 SNHLY and CDR2 FYNNEI. Trimming removed 4 bases from V and 0 bases from J, with 12 bases in between. CDR3 loop: CASSVGYRMNTEAFF. CDR3 in DNA: TGTGCCAGCAGTGTAGGGTACAGAATGAACACTGAAGCTTTCTTT. The entire variable domain, with the rest obtained from reference TRBV2 and TRBJ1-1, is as follows: EPEVTQTPSHQVTQMGQEVILRCVPISNHLYFYWYRQILGQKVEFLVSFYNNEISEKSEIFDDQFSVERPDGSNFTLKIRSTKLEDSAMYFCASSVGYRMNTEAFFGQGTRLTVV.

The table lists this clonotype with many counts. The chain links TRBV9 to TRBJ2-1; maybe TRBD2 (6 bases). Trimming stripped 0 bases from V and 3 bases from J, with 19 bases between. This CDR3 spans 18 amino acids. Per germline, CDR1 SGDLS and CDR2 YYNGEE. The CDR3 here is CASSVGGRGSGSYNEQFF. The CDR3 DNA reads TGTGCCAGCAGCGTAGGAGGTAGGGGTAGCGGAAGCTACAATGAGCAGTTCTTC.

This clonotype has more than one count but fewer than ten. The rearrangement links TRBV6-6 to TRBJ2-1; TRBD1 is a possible D gene (5 bases). The end of the DNA is better explained by TRBJ2-7, so the J call may be wrong. Per germline, CDR1 MNHNY and CDR2 SVGAGI (reference sequence). The CDR3 is made up of 13 amino acids. This chain's CDR3 is CASSVTGYNEQYF. The CDR3 DNA follows: TGTGCCAGCAGCGTTACAGGTTACAATGAGCAGTACTTC.

This clonotype was counted a few times. The rearrangement joins TRBV11-2 to TRBJ2-3; 8 bases line up with TRBD2. The junction had 4 bases not matched to a gene; V was cut back by 2 bases and J by 0 bases. This CDR3 has 16 amino acids. CDR1 and CDR2 from the germline V gene are SGHAT and FQNNGV. CDR3 DNA: TGTGCCAGCAGCTTATTCAGCGGGAGTAGCACAGATACGCAGTATTTT. Amino acids: CASSLFSGSSTDTQYF.

This sequence joins TRBV7-2 and TRBJ2-1; 7 bases map to TRBD2. The CDR3 length is 18 residues. J was trimmed by 0 bases and V by 5 bases; bases with no gene match: 13. The germline V gene has CDR1 SGHTA and CDR2 FQGNSA. CDR3 loop: CASSPMGSGGNSYNEQFF. For the CDR3, the DNA is TGTGCCAGCAGCCCAATGGGATCGGGAGGTAACTCCTACAATGAGCAGTTCTTC.

The rearrangement links TRBV2 to TRBJ2-1; 9 nucleotides match TRBD2. CDR1 is SNHLY, CDR2 FYNNEI, per germline. The CDR3 has 16 residues. V trimming: 4 bases; J trimming: 1 base; junction bases outside the gene matches: 5. CDR3 residues: CASSGLRGGSYNEQFF. CDR3 bases: TGTGCCAGCAGTGGATTGCGGGGGGGGTCCTACAATGAGCAGTTCTTC.

The CDR3 nucleotides read TGCAGTGCTAGAGAAAACACAGGGTGGGAGACCCAGTACTTC. This translates into CSARENTGWETQYF. This chain connects TRBV20-1 to TRBJ2-5; a possible D gene is TRBD1 (6 bases). The CDR3 sequence is 14 residues long. Trimming took off 0 bases at V and 5 bases at J, with 13 bases between the two ends. In germline, CDR1 is DFQATT, CDR2 SNEGSKA (reference sequence).

This chain joins TRBV10-2 and TRBJ1-2, with D possibly TRBD1 on 5 matching bases. Germline CDR1 is WSHSY and CDR2 is SAAADI. CDR3 length: 11 amino acids. DNA of the CDR3: TGCGCATCGGGGGACCTCTATGGCTACACCTTC. Its translation: CASGDLYGYTF.

This chain links TRBV2 with TRBJ2-7; a possible D gene is TRBD2 (5 bases). The germline gives CDR1 SNHLY, CDR2 FYNNEI. V lost 3 bases to trimming and J lost 7 bases, with 16 bases between them. The CDR3 spans 14 residues. CDR3 sequence: CASSDPGNLVEQYF. The CDR3 DNA is TGTGCCAGCAGTGACCCCGGGAATCTCGTTGAGCAGTACTTC.

The V and J genes are TRBV4-3 and TRBJ1-3; 7 nucleotides match TRBD1. Germline loops: CDR1 LGHNA, CDR2 YSLEER. Germline trimming cut 5 bases from V and 0 bases from J; bases unmatched to any gene: 4. This CDR3 has 15 amino acids. The CDR3 spells CASSWNRGSGNTIYF. The CDR3 bases are TGCGCCAGCAGCTGGAACAGGGGCTCTGGAAACACCATATATTTT.

This clonotype was seen repeatedly, ten times or more. The V and J genes are TRBV6-5 and TRBJ1-5, with 10 bases that match TRBD1. The CDR3 spans 15 residues. The germline V gene has CDR1 MNHEY and CDR2 SVGAGI. Trimming took 6 bases from V and 0 from J; bases not matched to a gene: 2. The CDR3 sequence is CASRDRGNSNQPQHF. The CDR3 DNA is TGTGCCAGCAGGGACAGGGGGAATAGCAATCAGCCCCAGCATTTT.

The CDR3 protein is CASSPRGQLYEQYF. CDR3 nucleotide sequence: TGTGCCAGCAGCCCAAGAGGACAACTATACGAGCAGTACTTC. The J gene is TRBJ2-7, the V gene TRBV9; the D gene is possibly TRBD1 (5 bases). The CDR3 length is 14 residues. The germline V and J ends were trimmed by 4 bases and 4 bases, with 15 bases remaining between them. In germline, CDR1 is SGDLS, CDR2 YYNGEE.

The chain combines TRBV15 with TRBJ2-7; D may match TRBD1 or TRBD2 (5 bases each). CDR3 size: 13 residues. Trimming shortened V by 4 bases and J by 3 bases, and 10 bases separated the two germline ends. Germline V gene lookup returns CDR1 LNHNV and CDR2 YYDKDF (reference sequence). CDR3 nucleotide sequence: TGTGCCACCAGCACAACGGGGCACTACGAGCAGTACTTC. Translating gives CATSTTGHYEQYF.

This rearrangement joins TRBV20-1 to TRBJ2-4; D may be TRBD2 (6 bases). The DNA matches TRBJ2-7 better at its end, which makes the J call doubtful. Germline V gene data show CDR1 as DFQATT and CDR2 as SNEGSKA (reference sequence). CDR3 length: 12 residues. The CDR3: CSARGDWYEQYF. The CDR3 coding sequence is TGCAGTGCTAGAGGGGACTGGTACGAGCAGTACTTC.

V gene TRBV15 combines with J gene TRBJ2-1; 9 nucleotides align to TRBD2. Germline V gene sequence: CDR1 LNHNV, CDR2 YYDKDF (reference sequence). The V gene end was trimmed by 0 bases and the J gene end by 9 bases; junction bases not matched to a gene: 12. The CDR3 sequence is 17 residues long. The chain's CDR3 is CATSRDRYSGRRVEQFF. In DNA form, the CDR3 reads TGTGCCACCAGCAGAGATCGGTATAGCGGGAGACGTGTTGAGCAGTTCTTC.

A word on this clonotype: This may be a read error, as it is one base from a much larger clone. V usage is TRBV7-9 and J usage is TRBJ2-3, with 7 bases matching TRBD2. This CDR3 contains 15 residues. Per germline, CDR1 SEHNR and CDR2 FQNEAQ (reference sequence). The CDR3 loop is CAGSLRGGSFDTQYF. The CDR3 region has the DNA TGTGCCGGCAGCTTACGTGGCGGGAGCTTCGATACGCAGTATTTT.

The rearrangement links TRBV6-5 to TRBJ1-1, with TRBD1 matching over 8 bases. Looked up from germline, CDR1 is MNHEY and CDR2 is SVGAGI. This CDR3 is built from 15 residues. Trimming at V came to 7 bases and at J to 11 bases, leaving 18 bases not matched to a gene. CDR3 protein: CASNRGQGWPGRAFF. In DNA form, the CDR3 reads TGTGCCAGCAACCGAGGACAGGGATGGCCCGGACGGGCTTTCTTT.

The chain employs TRBV10-3 and TRBJ2-7; no firm D call. The germline V gene encodes CDR1 ENHRY and CDR2 SYGVKD. The CDR3 extends over 13 amino acids. Trimming removed 2 bases at V and 4 bases at J, with 9 bases between. CDR3 DNA sequence: TGTGCCATCAGTGAGGGTGAGAGATACGAGCAGTACTTC. It is translated as CAISEGERYEQYF.

Ten or more counts support this clonotype. This chain links TRBV12-3 or TRBV12-4 with TRBJ2-5; 8 bases match TRBD2. The better agreement between TRBJ2-7 and the DNA end casts doubt on the J call. The CDR3 consists of 14 residues. The CDR3 coding sequence is TGTGCCAGCAGTCCGAGCGGGGGAACCTACGAGCAGTACTTC. Translated, it gives CASSPSGGTYEQYF.